Listed here is a single TCR beta chain. Sequenced by immunoSEQ multiplex PCR; TCRdb stores in-frame clones only, minus some. The data contain roughly 15,000 clones, over 75% of them singletons. The data belong to a study of lymphopenia after photon versus proton radiotherapy. Germline V gene sequence: CDR1 KGHSH, CDR2 LQKENI. Trimming shortened V by 0 bases and J by 2 bases, and 6 bases separated the two germline ends. The CDR3 runs 14 residues. This specimen consisted of peripheral blood, obtained from a patient treated with proton-based radiotherapy. The chain combines TRBV18 with TRBJ2-3; D gene uncertain. This receptor was taken from a man in his sixties or seventies with pancreatic cancer. Here the CDR3 reads CASSPPRDTDTQYF. The CDR3, as DNA: TGTGCCAGCTCACCACCCAGAGACACAGATACGCAGTATTTT. The full variable domain, in which reference TRBV18 and TRBJ2-3 provide the parts outside the CDR3, is NAGVMQNPRHLVRRRGQEARLRCSPMKGHSHVYWYRQLPEEGLKFMVYLQKENIIDESGMPKERFSAEFPKEGPSILRIQQVVRGDSAAYFCASSPPRDTDTQYFGPGTRLTVL.